The following is a TCR beta chain sequence with its context. These data belong to a study of OX40 agonist ivuxolimab in advanced cancers. Germline CDR1 reads SEHNR; CDR2 reads FQNEAQ (reference sequence). V was cut by 6 bases and J by 8 bases, with 13 bases left in between. There are 13 residues in the CDR3. The assay was immunoSEQ multiplex PCR, and TCRdb's table has in-frame clones only and misses some. The sample contains around 51,000 clones, about 78% of which appear only once. The material sequenced was CD4+ or CD8+ T cells sorted from blood, taken in a trial of the OX40 agonist ivuxolimab. This sequence joins TRBV7-9 and TRBJ1-4; D gene ambiguous. The source of this sequence is an adult with an advanced solid tumor such as melanoma, head and neck, liver or kidney cancer. The CDR3 sequence: CASSSGPREKLFF. CDR3 bases: TGTGCCAGCAGTTCCGGACCGAGGGAAAAACTGTTTTTT.